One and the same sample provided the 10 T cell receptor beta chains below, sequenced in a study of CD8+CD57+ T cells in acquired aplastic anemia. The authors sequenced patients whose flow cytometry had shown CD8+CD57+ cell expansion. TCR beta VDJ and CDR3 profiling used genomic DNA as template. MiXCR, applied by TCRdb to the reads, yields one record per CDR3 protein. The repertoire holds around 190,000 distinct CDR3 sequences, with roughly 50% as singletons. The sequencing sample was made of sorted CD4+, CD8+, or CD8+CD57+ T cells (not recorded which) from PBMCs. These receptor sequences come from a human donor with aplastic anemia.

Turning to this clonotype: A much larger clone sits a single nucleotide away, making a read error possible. The CDR3 sequence is CASSLKMGDGGVNEKLFF. The CDR3 DNA follows: TGTGCCAGCAGCTTAAAGATGGGGGACGGAGGCGTTAATGAAAAACTGTTTTTT. The chain couples TRBV11-1 to TRBJ1-4, with D perhaps TRBD1 (5 bases). With 2 bases removed from V and 4 bases from J, the gap between germline ends came to 20 bases. CDR1 SGHAT and CDR2 FQDESV come from the germline V gene (reference sequence). This CDR3 is built from 18 residues.

As DNA, the CDR3 is TGTGCCAGCAGCTTAGTCCTCTCTGGAAACACCATATATTTT. Protein product: CASSLVLSGNTIYF. The chain couples TRBV11-2 to TRBJ1-3, with D unresolved. CDR3 length: 14 amino acids. V gave up 1 base and J gave up 0 bases, with 4 bases separating them. CDR1 is SGHAT and CDR2 is FQNNGV in the germline V gene. The variable domain in full, with the rest retrieved from reference TRBV11-2 and TRBJ1-3, is EAGVAQSPRYKIIEKRQSVAFWCNPISGHATLYWYQQILGQGPKLLIQFQNNGVVDDSQLPKDRFSAERLKGVDSTLKIQPAKLEDSAVYLCASSLVLSGNTIYFGEGSWLTVV.

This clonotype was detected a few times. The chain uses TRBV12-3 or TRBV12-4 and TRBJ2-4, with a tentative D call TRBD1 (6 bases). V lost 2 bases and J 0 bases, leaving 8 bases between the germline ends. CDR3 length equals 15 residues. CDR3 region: CASSLSGVAKNIQYF. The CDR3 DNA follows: TGTGCCAGCAGTTTATCAGGGGTAGCCAAAAACATTCAGTACTTC.

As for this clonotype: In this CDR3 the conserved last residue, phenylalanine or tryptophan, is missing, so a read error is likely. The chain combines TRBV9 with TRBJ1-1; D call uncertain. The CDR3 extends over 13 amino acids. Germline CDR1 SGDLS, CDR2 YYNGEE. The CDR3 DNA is TGTGCCAGCAGCGTCTTGGGTAACACTGATGCTTTCCTT. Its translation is CASSVLGNTDAFL.

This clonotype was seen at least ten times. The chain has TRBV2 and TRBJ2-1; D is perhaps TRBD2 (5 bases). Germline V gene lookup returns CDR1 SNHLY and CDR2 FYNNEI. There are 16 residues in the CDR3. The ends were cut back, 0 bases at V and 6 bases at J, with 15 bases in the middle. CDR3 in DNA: TGTGCCAGCAGTGAAGCAACAAGAGCGGCTACCAATGAGCAGTTCTTC. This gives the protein CASSEATRAATNEQFF.

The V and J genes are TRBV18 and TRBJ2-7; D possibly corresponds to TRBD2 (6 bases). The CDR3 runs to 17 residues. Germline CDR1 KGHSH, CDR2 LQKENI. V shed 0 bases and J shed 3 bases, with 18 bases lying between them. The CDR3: CASSPPNPDGSNYEQYF. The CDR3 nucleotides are TGTGCCAGCTCACCACCTAATCCGGACGGGAGTAACTACGAGCAGTACTTC.

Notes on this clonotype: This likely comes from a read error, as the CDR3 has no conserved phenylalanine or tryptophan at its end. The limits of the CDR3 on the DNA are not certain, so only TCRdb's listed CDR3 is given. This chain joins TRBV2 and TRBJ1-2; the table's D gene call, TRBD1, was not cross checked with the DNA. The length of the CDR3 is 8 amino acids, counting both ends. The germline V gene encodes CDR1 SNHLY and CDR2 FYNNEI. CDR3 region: CASSEGTG.

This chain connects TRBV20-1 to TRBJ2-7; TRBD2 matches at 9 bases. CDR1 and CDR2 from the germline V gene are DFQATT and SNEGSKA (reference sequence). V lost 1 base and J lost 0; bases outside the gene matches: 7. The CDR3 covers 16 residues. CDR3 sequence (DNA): TGCAGTGCTAGAGCTCTCCTTAGCGGGAGCTCCTACGAGCAGTACTTC. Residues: CSARALLSGSSYEQYF.

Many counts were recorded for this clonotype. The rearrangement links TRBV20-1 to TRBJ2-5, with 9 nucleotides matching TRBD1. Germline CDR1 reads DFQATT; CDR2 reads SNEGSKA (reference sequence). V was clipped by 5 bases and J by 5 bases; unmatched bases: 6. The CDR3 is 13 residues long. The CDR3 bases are TGCAGTGCTCCGGGACAGGGTTTGGAGACCCAGTACTTC. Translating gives CSAPGQGLETQYF.

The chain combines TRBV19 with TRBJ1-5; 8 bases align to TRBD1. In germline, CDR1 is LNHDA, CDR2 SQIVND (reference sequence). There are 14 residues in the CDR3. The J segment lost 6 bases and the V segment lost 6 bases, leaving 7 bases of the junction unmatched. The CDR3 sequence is CASRTGAGSQPQHF. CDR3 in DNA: TGTGCCAGTAGGACAGGGGCTGGAAGTCAGCCCCAGCATTTT.